These 26 T cell receptor beta chains share one sample of origin, sequenced in a study of blood T cell repertoires in COVID-19 (dated by TCRdb to about 2020). The library was produced with the immunoSEQ multiplex PCR assay. TCRdb stores this immuneACCESS table with in-frame sequences only. Part of the clones is absent; in the studies checked, under half of the shortfall reflects unresolved V genes, and no reason is known for the rest. This sample holds roughly 260,000 clones; approximately 90% were observed only once. Jointly, the top ten make up 3.5% to 4.5% of the sample. Sequences were obtained from peripheral blood. These receptors were taken from a man aged 55-75 years who had recovered from COVID-19.

This clone was seen a single time. The rearrangement joins TRBV10-1 to TRBJ1-1; perhaps TRBD1 as D (6 bases). The germline V gene encodes CDR1 WNHNN and CDR2 SYGVQD (reference sequence). V lost 0 bases to trimming and J lost 4 bases, with 12 bases between them. The CDR3 runs to 15 residues. CDR3 nucleotides: TGCGCCAGCAGTGAGTCTCTGGGGGCGAGCACTGAAGCTTTCTTT. Translating it yields CASSESLGASTEAFF.

V and J are TRBV9 and TRBJ2-7; perhaps TRBD1 as D (5 bases). The CDR3 length is 13 residues. Germline CDR1 SGDLS, CDR2 YYNGEE. V was pared by 4 bases and J by 3 bases, with 11 bases between. CDR3 loop: CASSKARGYEQYF. CDR3 DNA sequence: TGTGCCAGCAGCAAAGCTAGGGGCTACGAGCAGTACTTC.

The chain carries TRBV10-3 and TRBJ2-7; D remains ambiguous. The CDR3 length is 11 residues. V was shortened by 8 bases and J by 3 bases, with 8 bases between the two germline ends. CDR1 is ENHRY and CDR2 is SYGVKD in the germline V gene. The CDR3 bases are TGTGCCATCCGAGCAGGCTACGAGCAGTACTTC. It translates to CAIRAGYEQYF.

The V gene is TRBV19, the J gene TRBJ2-3; 8 bases line up with TRBD2. CDR1 and CDR2 from the germline V gene are LNHDA and SQIVND (reference sequence). There are 14 residues in the CDR3. J gave up 5 bases and V 11 bases, and 12 bases lay outside the gene matches. The CDR3 is CASRRAGVKDTQYF. DNA of the CDR3: TGTGCCTCGCGGCGAGCGGGGGTGAAAGATACGCAGTATTTT.

This clone has just one count. V and J are TRBV7-9 and TRBJ1-2; possible D gene TRBD1, 5 bases. The ends were cut back, 1 base at V and 7 bases at J, with 13 bases in the middle. The CDR3 consists of 14 residues. Per germline, CDR1 SEHNR and CDR2 FQNEAQ (reference sequence). DNA for the CDR3: TGTGCCAGCAGCTTAGATGGCAGGGTCTCTGGCTACACCTTC. Protein product: CASSLDGRVSGYTF.

CDR3 region: CASASEAASNQPQHF. DNA for the CDR3: TGCGCCAGCGCCTCGGAGGCGGCTAGCAATCAGCCCCAGCATTTT. The chain is built from TRBV23-1 and TRBJ1-5; no clear D. TRBV23-1 is reported as an ORF; its role is uncertain. With 8 bases removed from V and 0 bases from J, the gap between germline ends came to 14 bases. This CDR3 spans 15 amino acids.

J is TRBJ1-1 and V is TRBV18, with 7 positions matching TRBD1. With 2 bases clipped from V and 1 base from J, the junction kept 4 bases outside the gene matches. The CDR3 loop spans 15 amino acids. Per germline, CDR1 KGHSH and CDR2 LQKENI. The CDR3 coding sequence is TGTGCCAGCTCACCAACCGGGACAGCGAACACTGAAGCTTTCTTT. Translated: CASSPTGTANTEAFF. Together with reference TRBV18 and TRBJ1-1, the CDR3 gives the full variable domain: NAGVMQNPRHLVRRRGQEARLRCSPMKGHSHVYWYRQLPEEGLKFMVYLQKENIIDESGMPKERFSAEFPKEGPSILRIQQVVRGDSAAYFCASSPTGTANTEAFFGQGTRLTVV.

The V gene is TRBV18, the J gene TRBJ1-3, with 7 nucleotides matching TRBD1. Unmatched junction bases numbered 11, after V lost 4 bases and J lost 5 bases. The CDR3 is 16 amino acids. Germline assignment: CDR1 KGHSH and CDR2 LQKENI. Here the CDR3 reads CASSLSPGQIRNTIYF. Written as DNA, the CDR3 is TGTGCCAGCTCACTCAGCCCGGGACAGATAAGAAACACCATATATTTT. Supplemented by reference TRBV18 and TRBJ1-3, the full variable domain reads NAGVMQNPRHLVRRRGQEARLRCSPMKGHSHVYWYRQLPEEGLKFMVYLQKENIIDESGMPKERFSAEFPKEGPSILRIQQVVRGDSAAYFCASSLSPGQIRNTIYFGEGSWLTVV.

The V gene is TRBV12-5, the J gene TRBJ1-2; maybe TRBD1 (5 bases). V was cut by 1 base and J by 8 bases, with 20 bases left in between. CDR1 and CDR2 (germline): LGHNT, FRNRAP. The CDR3 sequence is 16 residues long. The CDR3 bases are TGTGCTAGTGGTTTGGCCGGGCAGGGCTATTTGTACGGCTACACCTTC. Protein product: CASGLAGQGYLYGYTF.

The rearrangement links TRBV21-1 to TRBJ2-7; the table gives TRBD1 as D, unverified against the DNA. TRBV21-1 is designated a pseudogene. This CDR3 has 18 amino acids. CDR3 in amino acids: CASSKFIFTGGPTYEQYF. CDR3 bases: TGTGCCAGCAGCAAATTCATTTTTACAGGGGGCCCCACCTACGAGCAGTACTTC.

The rearrangement joins TRBV5-4 to TRBJ2-2; 8 nucleotides align to TRBD2. Germline V CDR1 and CDR2: SGHNT, YYREEE (reference sequence). The CDR3 has 16 amino acids. J lost 4 bases, V lost 2 bases, and 7 bases had no gene match. The CDR3 loop reads CASSFGGDYITGELFF. CDR3 nucleotides: TGTGCCAGCAGCTTCGGGGGGGACTATATCACCGGGGAGCTGTTTTTT.

The chain combines TRBV7-2 with TRBJ1-1; possibly TRBD1 for D (6 bases). V was cut by 5 bases and J by 0 bases, with 10 bases left in between. This CDR3 is 14 amino acids long. Germline assignment: CDR1 SGHTA and CDR2 FQGNSA. This CDR3 reads CASSLGGLNTEAFF. In DNA form, the CDR3 reads TGTGCCAGCAGCCTAGGGGGGCTGAACACTGAAGCTTTCTTT.

This sequence joins TRBV13 and TRBJ1-1; TRBD1 might be the D (5 bases). The V end lost 2 bases, the J end lost 2 bases, and 9 bases lay between the germline ends. Germline CDR1 is PRHDT and CDR2 is FYEKMQ (reference sequence). The CDR3 extends over 14 amino acids. CDR3 sequence: CASSLNQGNTEAFF. For the CDR3, the DNA is TGTGCCAGCAGCTTAAACCAGGGCAACACTGAAGCTTTCTTT.

CDR3 protein: CASRARQSSYNEQFF. The CDR3, as DNA: TGTGCCAGCAGGGCCAGACAGAGCTCCTACAATGAGCAGTTCTTC. The chain uses TRBV6-5 and TRBJ2-1; possible D gene TRBD1, 5 bases. Trimming stripped 6 bases from V and 0 bases from J, with 12 bases between. The CDR3 runs 15 residues. Germline values: CDR1 MNHEY, CDR2 SVGAGI.

This chain uses TRBV5-1 with TRBJ2-7; TRBD1 is a possible D gene (5 bases). Trimming removed 0 bases at V and 0 bases at J, with 16 bases between. The CDR3 has 17 residues. Germline V gives CDR1 SGHRS, CDR2 YFSETQ. CDR3: CASSLEAGASSSYEQYF. The CDR3 DNA reads as TGCGCCAGCAGCTTGGAAGCTGGGGCTAGTAGCTCCTACGAGCAGTACTTC.

The V call is TRBV29-1, the J call TRBJ2-5; 9 positions match TRBD1. The CDR3 loop spans 14 amino acids. The germline gives CDR1 SQVTM, CDR2 ANQGSEA. With 7 bases clipped from V and 1 base from J, the junction kept 7 bases outside the gene matches. CDR3 loop: CSAPGQGSQETQYF. Here the CDR3 DNA reads TGCAGCGCTCCGGGACAGGGATCCCAAGAGACCCAGTACTTC.

Regarding this clone: The germline gene is not matched at one end of the junction; a read error may be the cause. V is TRBV7-9 and J is TRBJ1-4; 10 bases map to TRBD1. CDR1 is SEHNR and CDR2 is FQNEAQ in the germline V gene (reference sequence). This CDR3 is built from 12 residues. For the CDR3, the DNA is TGTGCCAGCAGCTTGGGACAGGGGACGCCGACGTTT. Translating it yields CASSLGQGTPTF.

J is TRBJ2-3 and V is TRBV7-3; no firm D call. From germline, CDR1 is SGHTA and CDR2 FQGTGA. V shed 5 bases and J shed 3 bases, with 12 bases lying between them. The CDR3 is 14 residues long. Here the CDR3 DNA reads TGTGCCAGCAGCGATCCCCGAGTTACAGATACGCAGTATTTT. Protein sequence: CASSDPRVTDTQYF. The whole variable domain, remainder taken from reference TRBV7-3 and TRBJ2-3, is GAGVSQTPSNKVTEKGKYVELRCDPISGHTALYWYRQSLGQGPEFLIYFQGTGAADDSGLPNDRFFAVRPEGSVSTLKIQRTERGDSAVYLCASSDPRVTDTQYFGPGTRLTVL.

This clone was seen only once. The V gene is TRBV11-2, the J gene TRBJ1-4; the D is unclear. The germline V gene has CDR1 SGHAT and CDR2 FQNNGV. V gave up 5 bases and J gave up 8 bases, with 18 bases separating them. The CDR3 is made up of 15 amino acids. CDR3 sequence: CASSVVTSRQEKLFF. In DNA form, the CDR3 reads TGTGCCAGCAGCGTCGTCACCTCCAGGCAAGAAAAACTGTTTTTT.

The chain combines TRBV10-1 with TRBJ1-4; unclear D gene. This CDR3 contains 14 residues. The V and J ends lost 2 bases and 7 bases respectively, with 11 bases between them. Germline assignment: CDR1 WNHNN and CDR2 SYGVQD (reference sequence). CDR3 in amino acids: CASSEGSAGEKLFF. CDR3 DNA: TGCGCCAGCAGTGAGGGGTCTGCGGGTGAAAAACTGTTTTTT.

This chain links TRBV19 with TRBJ2-1; a possible D gene is TRBD2 (6 bases). The CDR3 totals 14 residues. The germline gives CDR1 LNHDA, CDR2 SQIVND (reference sequence). The V and J ends lost 2 bases and 8 bases respectively, with 13 bases between them. CDR3 amino acids: CASSILAGLDEQFF. The CDR3 nucleotides are TGTGCCAGTAGTATATTGGCGGGGTTGGATGAGCAGTTCTTC.

The chain couples TRBV6-5 to TRBJ2-1, with 8 bases that match TRBD2. The CDR3 sequence is 15 residues long. Trimming removed 6 bases from V and 9 bases from J; junction bases left unmatched: 13. CDR1 is MNHEY, CDR2 SVGAGI, per germline. The CDR3 region is CASRLMGGGSLEQFF. The CDR3 bases are TGTGCCAGCAGACTGATGGGCGGGGGGTCTCTTGAGCAGTTCTTC.

The chain recombines TRBV6-5 with TRBJ1-2; perhaps TRBD1 as D (6 bases). The CDR3 runs 14 residues. Trimming stripped 0 bases from V and 5 bases from J, with 10 bases between. Germline-derived CDR1 and CDR2 are MNHEY and SVGAGI. The CDR3 DNA sequence: TGTGCCAGCAGTTACTCAAACAGGGTATATGGCTACACCTTC. The encoded protein is CASSYSNRVYGYTF.

This clone was recorded only once. The chain is built from TRBV28 and TRBJ2-7; 12 nucleotides align to TRBD2. The CDR3 has 15 amino acids. CDR1 and CDR2 (germline): MDHEN, SYDVKM. J was trimmed by 4 bases and V by 0 bases; bases with no gene match: 1. The CDR3 region has the DNA TGTGCCAGCAGTTTATGGACTAGCGGGGGTTACGAGCAGTACTTC. Residues: CASSLWTSGGYEQYF.

The gene calls are TRBV7-9 and TRBJ2-5; weak D call: TRBD1 (6 bases). Germline V gives CDR1 SEHNR, CDR2 FQNEAQ (reference sequence). Trimming shortened V by 5 bases and J by 5 bases, and 15 bases separated the two germline ends. The CDR3 has 14 amino acids. The CDR3: CASSTTGTKETQYF. CDR3 bases: TGTGCCAGCAGCACAACCGGGACAAAGGAGACCCAGTACTTC.

The V gene is TRBV25-1, the J gene TRBJ2-7; a weak D match, TRBD1 (5 bases). CDR1 and CDR2 (germline): MGHDK, SYGVNS. This CDR3 has 15 residues. V was cut by 2 bases and J by 5 bases, with 16 bases left in between. CDR3: CASSERRVGFHEQYF. CDR3 nucleotides: TGTGCCAGCAGTGAACGCAGGGTCGGGTTCCACGAGCAGTACTTC.